This T cell receptor beta chain comes out of a study of blood T cells in healthy people across ages. The CDR3 is 16 amino acids. Germline values: CDR1 MNHEY, CDR2 SMNVEV (reference sequence). V dropped 6 bases and J dropped 1; count of bases not matched to a gene: 11. The second PCR ran roughly 7 to 12 cycles with a sample-barcoded 5' primer and J-beta primers. TCRdb passed the 5' RACE reads through MiXCR, listing each CDR3 protein once. The sample holds around 700,000 distinct CDR3 sequences; 20% to 25% are singletons and the top ten take 9.4%. The same sample was also used in a study of T cells of mothers and their children.

Sequenced material: blood. This chain connects TRBV27 to TRBJ2-5, with 7 bases that match TRBD1. The TCR comes from a boy between 10 and 17 years old in good health. CDR3 residues: CASSPILQGIQETQYF. CDR3 nucleotides: TGTGCCAGCAGCCCTATCTTACAGGGGATCCAAGAGACCCAGTACTTC.